This note documents a single T cell receptor beta chain sequence. This record comes from a study of CD8 T cells in Susac syndrome. About the research overall: Blood was drawn from Susac syndrome patients while they were therapy-naive, on corticosteroids, or on intravenous immunoglobulin alone.

The CDR3 length is 14 residues. J gave up 10 bases and V 3 bases, and 10 bases lay outside the gene matches. CDR1 and CDR2 (germline): DFQATT, SNEGSKA (reference sequence). It was with random hexamers that roughly 0.5 to 1 ug RNA was reverse transcribed. From the immunoSEQ multiplex PCR reads, TCRdb called clonotypes with MiXCR, one entry per CDR3 protein. The table shows about 190,000 distinct CDR3 sequences, with over 90% occurring only once. The clonotype originates from a human donor with Susac syndrome. The chain joins TRBV20-1 to TRBJ2-2; 8 nucleotides match TRBD2. Sequencing was performed on CD8+ T cells from PBMCs. The CDR3 DNA is TGCAGTGCTAGTGGACTAGCAGGATCCATGGAGCTGTTTTTT. The encoded protein is CSASGLAGSMELFF.